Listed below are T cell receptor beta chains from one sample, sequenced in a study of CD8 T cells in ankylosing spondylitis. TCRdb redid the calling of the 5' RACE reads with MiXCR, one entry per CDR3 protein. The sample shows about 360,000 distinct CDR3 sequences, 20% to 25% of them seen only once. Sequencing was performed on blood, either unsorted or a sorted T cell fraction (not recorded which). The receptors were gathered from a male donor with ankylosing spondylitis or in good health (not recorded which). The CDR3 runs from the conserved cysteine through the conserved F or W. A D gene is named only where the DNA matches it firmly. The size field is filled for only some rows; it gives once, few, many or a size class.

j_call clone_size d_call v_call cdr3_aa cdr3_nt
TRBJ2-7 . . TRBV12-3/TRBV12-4 CASSFGSLSYEQYF TGTGCCAGCAGTTTTGGGTCCCTTTCCTACGAGCAGTACTTC
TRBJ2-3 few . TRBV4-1 CASSPLGQGSGPDTQYF TGCGCCAGCAGCCCCCTCGGGCAGGGTTCGGGCCCAGATACGCAGTATTTT
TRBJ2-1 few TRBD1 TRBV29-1 CSVDRTGDSYNEQFF TGCAGCGTTGATAGGACAGGGGACTCCTACAATGAGCAGTTCTTC
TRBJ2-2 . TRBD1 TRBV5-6 CASSFPPGQGARGELFF TGTGCCAGCAGCTTTCCGCCCGGACAGGGGGCCCGCGGGGAGCTGTTTTTT
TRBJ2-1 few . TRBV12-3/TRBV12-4 CASSQTGLTYNEQFF TGTGCCAGCAGCCAAACAGGGCTAACCTACAATGAGCAGTTCTTC
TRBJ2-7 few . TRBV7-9 CASSGDSVGEQYF TGTGCCAGCAGCGGGGACTCAGTAGGGGAGCAGTACTTC
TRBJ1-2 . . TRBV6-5 CASSSSGTSNYGYTF TGTGCCAGCAGTTCTTCCGGGACAAGCAACTATGGCTACACCTTC
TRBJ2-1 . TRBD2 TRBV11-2 CASSTAPGGYNEQFF TGTGCCAGCAGCACCGCCCCGGGGGGCTACAATGAGCAGTTCTTC
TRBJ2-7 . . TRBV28 CASSSLGTISYEQYF TGTGCCAGCAGTAGCCTAGGGACGATATCCTACGAGCAGTACTTC
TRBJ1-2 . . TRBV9 CASSGQASNYGYTF TGTGCCAGCAGCGGACAGGCCTCTAACTATGGCTACACCTTC
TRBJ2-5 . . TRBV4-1 CASSQVEVGETQYF TGCGCCAGCAGCCAAGTTGAAGTTGGAGAGACCCAGTACTTC
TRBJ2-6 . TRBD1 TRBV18 CASSRPGQTDSGANVLTF TGTGCCAGCTCACGCCCGGGACAGACCGACTCTGGGGCCAACGTCCTGACTTTC
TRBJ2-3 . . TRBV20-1 CSARDVGRQGDTQYF TGCAGTGCTAGAGATGTGGGTCGCCAAGGGGATACGCAGTATTTT
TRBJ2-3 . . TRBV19 CAASMGDTQYF TGTGCCGCGAGTATGGGAGATACGCAGTATTTT
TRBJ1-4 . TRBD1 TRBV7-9 CASSSTGGEKLFF TGTGCCAGCAGCTCGACAGGGGGCGAAAAACTGTTTTTT
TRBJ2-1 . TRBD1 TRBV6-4 CASSDTGGSNEQFF TGTGCCAGCAGTGACACAGGGGGAAGCAATGAGCAGTTCTTC
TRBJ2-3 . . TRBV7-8 CASSFETTSTDTQYF TGTGCCAGCAGCTTCGAGACTACATCCACAGATACGCAGTATTTT
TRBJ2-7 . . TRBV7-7 CASSPRAAGDSYEQYF TGTGCTAGCAGCCCAAGAGCGGCAGGGGATTCCTACGAGCAGTACTTC
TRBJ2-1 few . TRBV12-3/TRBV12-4 CASSYSFEQFF TGTGCCAGCAGTTATTCATTTGAGCAGTTCTTC
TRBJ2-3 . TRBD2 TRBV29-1 CSDHTASGGVAHNTQYF TGCAGCGACCATACGGCTAGCGGGGGGGTGGCCCACAATACGCAGTATTTT
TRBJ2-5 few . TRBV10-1 CASATGILQETQYF TGCGCCAGCGCCACCGGGATCCTCCAAGAGACCCAGTACTTC
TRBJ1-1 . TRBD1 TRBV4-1 CASSRQGLGNTEAFF TGCGCCAGCAGTCGACAGGGGCTGGGGAACACTGAAGCTTTCTTT
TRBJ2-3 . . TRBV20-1 CSASGDRPSTDTQYF TGCAGTGCTAGCGGAGACAGACCTAGCACAGATACGCAGTATTTT
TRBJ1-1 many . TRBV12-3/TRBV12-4 CASSLGGPEAFF TGTGCCAGCAGTTTAGGAGGGCCTGAAGCTTTCTTT
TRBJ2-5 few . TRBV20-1 CSAKGQQDQETQYF TGCAGTGCTAAGGGGCAACAAGACCAAGAGACCCAGTACTTC
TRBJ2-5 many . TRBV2 CATTKGGGGTQYF TGTGCCACCACCAAGGGGGGCGGCGGGACCCAGTACTTC
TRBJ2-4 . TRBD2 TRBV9 CASSDTSGGPKNIQYF TGTGCCAGCAGCGATACTAGCGGGGGGCCCAAAAACATTCAGTACTTC
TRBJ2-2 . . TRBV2 CASWSGELFF TGTGCCAGCTGGTCCGGGGAGCTGTTTTTT
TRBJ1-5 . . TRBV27 CASSLSANQPQHF TGTGCCAGCAGTTTATCTGCGAATCAGCCCCAGCATTTT
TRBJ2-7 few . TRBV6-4 CASSESPDSYEQYF TGTGCCAGCAGTGAATCTCCCGACTCCTACGAGCAGTACTTC
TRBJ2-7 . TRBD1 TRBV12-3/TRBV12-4 CASRLATGNSYEQYF TGTGCCAGCAGACTCGCGACAGGGAACTCCTACGAGCAGTACTTC
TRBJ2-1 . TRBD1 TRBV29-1 CSVQTGYEQFF TGCAGCGTCCAGACAGGGTATGAGCAGTTCTTC
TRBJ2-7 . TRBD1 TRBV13 CASSSGQGISYEQYF TGTGCCAGCAGTTCCGGACAGGGGATCTCCTACGAGCAGTACTTC
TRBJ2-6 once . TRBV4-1 CASSLPPGANGANVLTF TGCGCCAGCAGCCTCCCTCCGGGGGCTAATGGGGCCAACGTCCTGACTTTC
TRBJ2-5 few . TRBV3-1 CASSQLIGDFKETQYF TGTGCCAGCAGCCAACTTATAGGGGATTTTAAAGAGACCCAGTACTTC
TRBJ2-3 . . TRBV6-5 CASSYKAVSDTQYF TGTGCCAGCAGTTACAAGGCAGTTTCAGATACGCAGTATTTT
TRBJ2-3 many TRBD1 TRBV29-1 CSVEGTGSGSDTQYF TGCAGCGTTGAGGGGACAGGGTCAGGTTCAGATACGCAGTATTTT
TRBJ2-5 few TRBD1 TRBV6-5 CASSYGTGGETQYF TGTGCCAGCAGTTATGGGACAGGGGGGGAGACCCAGTACTTC
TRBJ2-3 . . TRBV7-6 CASSNPRGEAGTDTQYF TGTGCCAGCAGCAATCCGAGAGGGGAAGCGGGCACAGATACGCAGTATTTT